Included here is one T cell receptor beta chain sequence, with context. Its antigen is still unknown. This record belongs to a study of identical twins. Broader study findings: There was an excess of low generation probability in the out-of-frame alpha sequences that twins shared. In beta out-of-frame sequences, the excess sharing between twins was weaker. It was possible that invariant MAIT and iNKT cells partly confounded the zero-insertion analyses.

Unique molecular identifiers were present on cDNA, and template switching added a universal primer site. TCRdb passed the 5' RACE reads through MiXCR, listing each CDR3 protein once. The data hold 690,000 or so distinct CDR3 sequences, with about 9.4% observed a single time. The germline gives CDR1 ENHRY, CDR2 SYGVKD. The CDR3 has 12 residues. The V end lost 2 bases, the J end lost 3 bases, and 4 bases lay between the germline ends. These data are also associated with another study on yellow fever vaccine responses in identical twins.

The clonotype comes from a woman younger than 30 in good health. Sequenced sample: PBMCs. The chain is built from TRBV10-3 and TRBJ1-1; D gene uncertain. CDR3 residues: CAISERDTEAFF. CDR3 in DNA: TGTGCCATCAGTGAGAGGGACACTGAAGCTTTCTTT.